One T cell receptor (beta chain) is described in this entry. The data were taken from a study of blood T cell repertoires in COVID-19. Living in 24 US areas, the participants were between about 18 and 100 years of age. As handled by the study authors: Scientists estimated how many nucleated cells there were by amplifying reference gene primers. TCRdb's copy holds only in-frame clones and misses some; the assay was immunoSEQ multiplex PCR. V and J calls and clone size follow that table, whereas D and trimming were derived from the DNA. The data hold over 300,000 clones, with roughly 88% observed a single time. The trim removed 4 bases at V and 2 bases at J, leaving 4 bases unmatched. The CDR3 consists of 16 residues. Germline lookup yields CDR1 LGHDT and CDR2 YNNKEL (reference sequence).

Material: PBMCs or T cells enriched from blood (not recorded which). The chain has TRBV3-1 (or the pseudogene TRBV3-2) and TRBJ2-3, with 12 bases fitting TRBD2. This receptor was taken from a woman aged 25 to 39 with acute COVID-19. CDR3 in amino acids: CASSLLAGGFTDTQYF. As DNA, the CDR3 is TGTGCCAGCAGCCTCCTAGCGGGGGGGTTCACAGATACGCAGTATTTT.